The T cell receptor (beta chain) under discussion was sequenced for a study of preoperative IRX-2 immunotherapy in early breast cancer. Treatment reported: preoperative locoregional IRX-2 cytokine immunotherapy. Preoperative locoregional IRX-2 cytokine immunotherapy was tested in the phase Ib source study. Repertoires were generated with immunoSEQ multiplex PCR, while TCRdb's copy carries only in-frame clones and drops some. In the table there are roughly 40,000 clones, 70% to 85% of which are singletons. Germline V gene data show CDR1 as SGHDN and CDR2 as FVKESK. This CDR3 has 17 amino acids. With 3 bases clipped from V and 4 bases from J, the junction kept 9 bases outside the gene matches.

This chain joins TRBV14 and TRBJ2-2; TRBD2 matches at 9 bases. Sequencing used tumor tissue, obtained after IRX-2 immunotherapy. This clonotype was sampled from a human donor with breast cancer. CDR3 loop: CASSQSRLAEFTGELFF. The CDR3 bases are TGTGCCAGCAGCCAGAGTAGACTAGCGGAGTTCACCGGGGAGCTGTTTTTT. The variable domain in full, with the rest retrieved from reference TRBV14 and TRBJ2-2, is EAGVTQFPSHSVIEKGQTVTLRCDPISGHDNLYWYRRVMGKEIKFLLHFVKESKQDESGMPNNRFLAERTGGTYSTLKVQPAELEDSGVYFCASSQSRLAEFTGELFFGEGSRLTVL.